These 14 T cell receptor beta chains share one sample of origin, sequenced in a study of cytotoxic CD8 clonotypes in ibrutinib-treated CLL. The table came from immunoSEQ multiplex PCR; TCRdb's copy has only in-frame clones and leaves some out. The sample yields 65,000 to 95,000 clones, about 86% seen once. Sample: PBMCs, taken before ibrutinib treatment. Every receptor here comes from a human donor with chronic lymphocytic leukemia.

The rearrangement joins TRBV28 to TRBJ1-5; D is perhaps TRBD1 (5 bases). The germline V gene has CDR1 MDHEN and CDR2 SYDVKM. There are 15 residues in the CDR3. V was clipped by 10 bases and J by 1 base, with 17 bases between them. This chain's CDR3 is CATRPWGGSNQPQHF. For the CDR3, the DNA is TGTGCCACCCGCCCCTGGGGCGGGAGCAATCAGCCCCAGCATTTT.

In this sample, this clone turned up a few times. The V call is TRBV5-4, the J call TRBJ1-2; D is unclear. The CDR3 loop spans 14 amino acids. Trimming took 5 bases from V and 4 from J, leaving 15 bases between them. The germline V gene encodes CDR1 SGHNT and CDR2 YYREEE (reference sequence). The CDR3 bases are TGTGCCAGCAGAACTGCCGGCCGGATCTATGGCTACACCTTC. Amino acid sequence: CASRTAGRIYGYTF.

This chain's CDR3 is CASSSRDRSMNTEAFF. The CDR3 nucleotides read TGTGCCAGCAGCTCACGGGACAGATCCATGAACACTGAAGCTTTCTTT. V is TRBV11-2 and J is TRBJ1-1, with TRBD1 matching 7 bases. The CDR3 is 16 residues long. In germline, CDR1 is SGHAT, CDR2 FQNNGV. After removal of 4 bases from V and 0 bases from J, the junction contained 8 bases not matched to a gene.

V is TRBV5-1 and J is TRBJ2-1; 7 bases align to TRBD1. The germline V gene encodes CDR1 SGHRS and CDR2 YFSETQ. There are 15 residues in the CDR3. V gave up 4 bases and J gave up 4 bases; unmatched junction bases: 8. CDR3 DNA: TGCGCCAGCAGCGCCGTCCCGGGACAGTACAATGAGCAGTTCTTC. As protein: CASSAVPGQYNEQFF.

This chain connects TRBV15 to TRBJ2-1, with 11 bases fitting TRBD2. Germline V gene lookup returns CDR1 LNHNV and CDR2 YYDKDF (reference sequence). The CDR3 has 18 residues. The V segment lost 1 base and the J segment 4 bases; nucleotides outside the gene matches: 9. This CDR3 reads CATSRGPLAGGVYNEQFF. DNA for the CDR3: TGTGCCACCAGCAGAGGTCCGTTAGCGGGAGGGGTTTACAATGAGCAGTTCTTC. Full variable domain (missing parts from reference TRBV15 and TRBJ2-1): DAMVIQNPRYQVTQFGKPVTLSCSQTLNHNVMYWYQQKSSQAPKLLFHYYDKDFNNEADTPDNFQSRRPNTSFCFLDIRSPGLGDTAMYLCATSRGPLAGGVYNEQFFGPGTRLTVL.

The chain couples TRBV5-4 to TRBJ2-2; D might be TRBD2 (5 bases). The CDR3 is 16 residues long. V dropped 4 bases and J dropped 7 bases, with 20 bases sitting between them. Germline-derived CDR1 and CDR2 are SGHNT and YYREEE (reference sequence). The CDR3, as DNA: TGTGCCAGCAGCAAGCTTGGGTCCGGAGCGGTCGGGGAGCTGTTTTTT. Translating gives CASSKLGSGAVGELFF.

CDR3 in DNA: TGTGCCAGCAGGCCGGGACAGGGAAAAAACTATGGCTACACCTTC. It codes for CASRPGQGKNYGYTF. The chain combines TRBV2 with TRBJ1-2, with TRBD1 matching over 9 bases. The junction had 7 bases not matched to a gene; V was cut back by 6 bases and J by 2 bases. The CDR3 has 15 amino acids. Germline V lookup: CDR1 SNHLY, CDR2 FYNNEI.

The chain joins TRBV5-6 to TRBJ1-1; 8 positions match TRBD1. Germline V lookup: CDR1 SGHDT, CDR2 YYEEEE. This CDR3 has 16 residues. J gave up 4 bases and V 0 bases, and 8 bases lay outside the gene matches. The CDR3 protein is CASSLAVQGAGTEAFF. As DNA, the CDR3 is TGTGCCAGCAGCTTGGCCGTTCAGGGGGCGGGCACTGAAGCTTTCTTT.

The chain employs TRBV28 and TRBJ1-3; the D is unclear. V lost 2 bases to trimming and J lost 0 bases, with 8 bases between them. This CDR3 is built from 15 residues. Germline CDR1 reads MDHEN; CDR2 reads SYDVKM. DNA for the CDR3: TGTGCCAGCAGTTTACCAGGATTCTCTGGAAACACCATATATTTT. This codes for CASSLPGFSGNTIYF.

With respect to this clone: Other DNA sequences in this specimen translate into the identical CDR3. The chain combines TRBV2 with TRBJ2-1; maybe TRBD2 (6 bases). Germline CDR1 reads SNHLY; CDR2 reads FYNNEI. The CDR3 is 15 residues long. With 4 bases removed from V and 1 base from J, the gap between germline ends came to 11 bases. The CDR3 DNA follows: TGTGCCAGCAGTGTCTTAGCGGTATCCTACAATGAGCAGTTCTTC. Translating gives CASSVLAVSYNEQFF.

This sequence joins TRBV29-1 and TRBJ1-2; TRBD1 might be the D (5 bases). Germline CDR1 and CDR2: SQVTM and ANQGSEA. The CDR3 runs to 14 residues. The germline V and J ends were trimmed by 6 bases and 5 bases, with 19 bases remaining between them. For the CDR3, the DNA is TGCAGCGTCACATCCTACGTGACAGCTTATGGCTACACCTTC. This gives the protein CSVTSYVTAYGYTF. Full variable domain (outside the CDR3, taken from reference TRBV29-1 and TRBJ1-2): SAVISQKPSRDICQRGTSLTIQCQVDSQVTMMFWYRQQPGQSLTLIATANQGSEATYESGFVIDKFPISRPNLTFSTLTVSNMSPEDSSIYLCSVTSYVTAYGYTFGSGTRLTVV.

This sequence joins TRBV5-1 and TRBJ1-1; 9 nucleotides match TRBD1. This CDR3 has 16 residues. Germline V CDR1 and CDR2: SGHRS, YFSETQ. J lost 1 base, V lost 3 bases, and 7 bases had no gene match. CDR3 loop: CASSYQLQGANTEAFF. The CDR3 coding sequence is TGCGCCAGCAGCTACCAGCTACAGGGGGCGAACACTGAAGCTTTCTTT.

CDR3 coding DNA: TGTGCCAGCAGCCCGGGGAACAATCAGCCCCAGCATTTT. Translation: CASSPGNNQPQHF. The rearrangement joins TRBV6-5 to TRBJ1-5, with D hard to call. Germline V gene data show CDR1 as MNHEY and CDR2 as SVGAGI. The length of the CDR3 is 13 residues. V was pared by 6 bases and J by 3 bases, with 9 bases between.

V and J are TRBV5-1 and TRBJ2-2; TRBD1 matches at 9 bases. Per germline, CDR1 SGHRS and CDR2 YFSETQ. The junction had 4 bases not matched to a gene; V was cut back by 2 bases and J by 5 bases. The CDR3 loop spans 15 amino acids. As DNA, the CDR3 is TGCGCCAGCAGCTTCCGGGACAGGGAGACCGGGGAGCTGTTTTTT. Protein: CASSFRDRETGELFF. Variable domain in full (rest from reference TRBV5-1 and TRBJ2-2): KAGVTQTPRYLIKTRGQQVTLSCSPISGHRSVSWYQQTPGQGLQFLFEYFSETQRNKGNFPGRFSGRQFSNSRSEMNVSTLELGDSALYLCASSFRDRETGELFFGEGSRLTVL.